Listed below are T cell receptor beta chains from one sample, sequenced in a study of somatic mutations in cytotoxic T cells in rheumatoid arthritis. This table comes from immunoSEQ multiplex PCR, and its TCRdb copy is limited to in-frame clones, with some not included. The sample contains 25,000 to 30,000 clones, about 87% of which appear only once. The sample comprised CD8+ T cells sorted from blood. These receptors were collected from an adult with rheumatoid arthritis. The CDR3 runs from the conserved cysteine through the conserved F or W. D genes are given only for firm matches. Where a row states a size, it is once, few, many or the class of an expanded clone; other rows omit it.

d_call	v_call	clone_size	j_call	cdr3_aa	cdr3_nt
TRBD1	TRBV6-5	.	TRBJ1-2	CASSWTGGNGYTF	TGTGCCAGCAGTTGGACAGGGGGCAATGGCTACACCTTC
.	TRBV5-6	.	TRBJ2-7	CASSHWGSGDNEQYF	TGTGCCAGCAGCCACTGGGGTTCGGGTGACAACGAGCAGTACTTC
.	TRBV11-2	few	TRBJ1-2	CASSLFQGDGYTF	TGTGCCAGCAGCTTATTCCAGGGAGACGGCTACACCTTC
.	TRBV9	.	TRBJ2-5	CASSGAGTSEQYF	TGTGCCAGCAGCGGTGCGGGGACGTCTGAGCAGTACTTC
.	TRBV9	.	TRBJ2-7	CASSVIAGGMDEQYF	TGTGCCAGCAGCGTAATAGCCGGCGGGATGGACGAGCAGTACTTC
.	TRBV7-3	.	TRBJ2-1	CASSAYSYDNEQFF	TGTGCCAGCAGCGCCTACAGCTACGACAATGAGCAGTTCTTC
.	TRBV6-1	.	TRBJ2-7	CASRDYTHSYEQYF	TGTGCCAGCAGGGATTACACTCACAGCTACGAGCAGTACTTC
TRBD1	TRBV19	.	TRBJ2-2	CATGGTGTGTGELFF	TGTGCCACCGGGGGAACCGGGACAGGGACCGGGGAGCTGTTTTTT
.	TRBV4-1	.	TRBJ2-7	CASSPSNKGGFSYEQYF	TGCGCCAGCAGCCCCAGCAATAAAGGGGGTTTTTCCTACGAGCAGTACTTC
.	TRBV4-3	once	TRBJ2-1	CASSQTTQGIYNEQFF	TGCGCCAGCAGCCAAACTACACAAGGAATCTACAATGAGCAGTTCTTC
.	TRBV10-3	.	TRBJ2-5	CAISEGWKETQYF	TGTGCCATCAGTGAGGGCTGGAAAGAGACCCAGTACTTC
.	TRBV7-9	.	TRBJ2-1	CASSLAGVPFNEQFF	TGTGCCAGCAGCTTAGCGGGAGTCCCCTTCAATGAGCAGTTCTTC
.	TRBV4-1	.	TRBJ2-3	CASSQDTGQDTQYF	TGCGCCAGCAGCCAAGATACAGGTCAAGATACGCAGTATTTT
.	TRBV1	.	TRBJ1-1	CTSSQCDRGITEAFF	TGCACCAGCAGCCAATGCGACAGGGGAATCACTGAAGCTTTCTTT
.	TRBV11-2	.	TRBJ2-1	CASSLENNEQFF	TGTGCCAGCAGCTTAGAGAACAATGAGCAGTTCTTC
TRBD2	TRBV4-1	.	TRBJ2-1	CASSQASGAGNEQFF	TGCGCCAGCAGCCAAGCAAGCGGGGCTGGGAATGAGCAGTTCTTC
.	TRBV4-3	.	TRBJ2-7	CASSHNLLDEQYF	TGCGCCAGCAGCCACAATCTTTTGGACGAGCAGTACTTC
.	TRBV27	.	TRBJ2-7	CASSFGGGGYEQYF	TGTGCCAGCAGTTTTGGGGGCGGTGGGTACGAGCAGTACTTC
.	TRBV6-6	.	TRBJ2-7	CASSYLRAGMDYEQYF	TGTGCCAGCAGTTATCTTCGGGCAGGTATGGACTACGAGCAGTACTTC
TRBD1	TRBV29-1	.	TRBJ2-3	CSVEGQGSDTQYF	TGCAGCGTTGAGGGACAGGGGAGTGATACGCAGTATTTT
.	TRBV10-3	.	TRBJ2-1	CAISSGSGYNEQFF	TGTGCCATCAGTTCAGGGAGCGGGTACAATGAGCAGTTCTTC
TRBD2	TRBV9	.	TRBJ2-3	CASSVGGLASTAADTQYF	TGTGCCAGCAGCGTAGGGGGACTAGCTTCTACGGCAGCAGATACGCAGTATTTT
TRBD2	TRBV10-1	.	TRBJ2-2	CASTETSDNTGELFF	TGCGCCAGCACTGAGACTAGCGATAACACCGGGGAGCTGTTTTTT
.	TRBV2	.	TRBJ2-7	CATSHRDTYEQYF	TGTGCCACCTCCCACCGGGACACTTACGAGCAGTACTTC
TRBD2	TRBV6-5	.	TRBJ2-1	CASRVAGGFYNEQFF	TGTGCCAGCAGGGTAGCGGGAGGGTTTTACAATGAGCAGTTCTTC
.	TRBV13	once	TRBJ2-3	CASSPHSSVDTQYF	TGTGCCAGCAGCCCCCACTCCTCAGTAGATACGCAGTATTTT
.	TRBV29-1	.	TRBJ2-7	CSVEDRTGRSYEQYF	TGCAGCGTTGAAGATAGAACAGGAAGATCCTACGAGCAGTACTTC
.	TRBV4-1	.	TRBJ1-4	CASNDPREEKLFF	TGCGCCAGCAACGACCCTAGGGAAGAAAAACTGTTTTTT
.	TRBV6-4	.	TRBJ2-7	CAISEEVAAAYEQYF	TGTGCCATCAGTGAGGAGGTTGCGGCCGCCTACGAGCAGTACTTC
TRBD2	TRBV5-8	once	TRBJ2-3	CASSSGTSGRDTQYF	TGTGCCAGCAGCTCCGGCACTAGCGGGAGGGATACGCAGTATTTT
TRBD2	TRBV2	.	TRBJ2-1	CASSVSGGLSYNEQFF	TGTGCCAGCAGTGTCAGCGGGGGGCTCTCCTACAATGAGCAGTTCTTC
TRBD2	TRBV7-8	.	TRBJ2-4	CASSLQAGGSKNIQYF	TGTGCCAGCAGCCTCCAAGCGGGAGGGTCCAAAAACATTCAGTACTTC
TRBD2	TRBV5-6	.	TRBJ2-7	CASSLGLREVYEQYF	TGTGCCAGCAGCTTGGGCCTGCGGGAGGTATACGAGCAGTACTTC
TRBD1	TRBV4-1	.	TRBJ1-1	CATSLRDSLMNTEAFF	TGCGCCACCAGCCTCCGGGACAGCCTCATGAACACTGAAGCTTTCTTT
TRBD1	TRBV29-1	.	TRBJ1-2	CSVEYLTGNYGYTF	TGCAGCGTTGAATACCTGACAGGGAACTATGGCTACACCTTC
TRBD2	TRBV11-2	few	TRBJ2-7	CASSSVGKREGLLYEQYF	TGTGCCAGCAGCTCCGTAGGGAAGCGGGAGGGCCTCTTGTACGAGCAGTACTTC